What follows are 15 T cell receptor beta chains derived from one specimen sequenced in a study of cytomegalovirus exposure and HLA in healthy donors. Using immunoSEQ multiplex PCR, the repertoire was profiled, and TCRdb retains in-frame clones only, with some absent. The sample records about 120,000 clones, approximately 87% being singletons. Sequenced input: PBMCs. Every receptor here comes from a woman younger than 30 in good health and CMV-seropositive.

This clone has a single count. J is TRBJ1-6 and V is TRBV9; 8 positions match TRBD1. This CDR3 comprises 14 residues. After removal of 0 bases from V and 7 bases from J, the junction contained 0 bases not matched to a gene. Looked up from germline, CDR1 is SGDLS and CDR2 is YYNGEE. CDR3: CASSVGQGNSPLHF. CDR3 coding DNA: TGTGCCAGCAGCGTAGGACAGGGGAATTCACCCCTCCACTTT.

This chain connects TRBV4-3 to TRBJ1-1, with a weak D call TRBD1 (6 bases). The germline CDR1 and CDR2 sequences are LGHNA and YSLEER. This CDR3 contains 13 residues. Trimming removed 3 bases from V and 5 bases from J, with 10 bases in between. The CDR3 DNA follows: TGCGCCAGCAGCCACCACAGGGAGACTGAAGCTTTCTTT. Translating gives CASSHHRETEAFF.

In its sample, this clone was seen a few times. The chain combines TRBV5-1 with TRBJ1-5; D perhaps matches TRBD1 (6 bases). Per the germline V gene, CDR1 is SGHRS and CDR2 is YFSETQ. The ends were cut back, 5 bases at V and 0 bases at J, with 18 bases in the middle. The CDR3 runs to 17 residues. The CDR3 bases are TGCGCCAGCAGGGGGTGGAACAGGGTGTATAGCAATCAGCCCCAGCATTTT. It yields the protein CASRGWNRVYSNQPQHF. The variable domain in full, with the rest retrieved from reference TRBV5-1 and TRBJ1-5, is KAGVTQTPRYLIKTRGQQVTLSCSPISGHRSVSWYQQTPGQGLQFLFEYFSETQRNKGNFPGRFSGRQFSNSRSEMNVSTLELGDSALYLCASRGWNRVYSNQPQHFGDGTRLSIL.

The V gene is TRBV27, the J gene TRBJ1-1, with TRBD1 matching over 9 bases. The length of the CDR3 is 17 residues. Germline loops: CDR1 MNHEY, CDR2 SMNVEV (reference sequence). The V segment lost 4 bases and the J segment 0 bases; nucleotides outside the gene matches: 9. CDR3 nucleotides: TGTGCCAGCAGTTCCCTCGGGACAGGGTTCATGAACACTGAAGCTTTCTTT. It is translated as CASSSLGTGFMNTEAFF.

CDR3 sequence (DNA): TGTGCCAGCAGCTTACAAGGACTAGCGGGAGGTAACCGGGGCCCTGGGGCCAACGTCCTGACTTTC. Residues: CASSLQGLAGGNRGPGANVLTF. The chain couples TRBV7-3 to TRBJ2-6; 14 nucleotides line up with TRBD2. Germline V gene data show CDR1 as SGHTA and CDR2 as FQGTGA. The CDR3 is 22 amino acids. V lost 2 bases to trimming and J lost 2 bases; unmatched junction nucleotides: 14.

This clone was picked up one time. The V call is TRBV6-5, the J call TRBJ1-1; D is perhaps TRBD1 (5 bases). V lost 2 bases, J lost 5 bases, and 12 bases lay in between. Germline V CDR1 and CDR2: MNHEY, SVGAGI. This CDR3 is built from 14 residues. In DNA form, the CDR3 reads TGTGCCAGCAGTTACACCGGGGGGGGGACTGAAGCTTTCTTT. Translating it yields CASSYTGGGTEAFF.

The CDR3 here is CASSLPTGASGNTIYF. The CDR3 DNA reads as TGTGCCAGCAGCTTACCCACAGGAGCCTCTGGAAACACCATATATTTT. The V and J genes are TRBV7-9 and TRBJ1-3; the D gene is possibly TRBD1 (5 bases). Deletions cut 2 bases from V and 0 bases from J, with 11 bases between. The CDR3 covers 16 residues. CDR1 and CDR2 from the germline V gene are SEHNR and FQNEAQ (reference sequence).

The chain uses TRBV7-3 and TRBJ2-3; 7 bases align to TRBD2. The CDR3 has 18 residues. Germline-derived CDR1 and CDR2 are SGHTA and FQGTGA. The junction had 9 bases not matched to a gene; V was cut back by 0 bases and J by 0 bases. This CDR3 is CASSLTAGVSTSTDTQYF. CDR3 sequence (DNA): TGTGCCAGCAGCTTAACGGCGGGAGTCTCTACTAGCACAGATACGCAGTATTTT.

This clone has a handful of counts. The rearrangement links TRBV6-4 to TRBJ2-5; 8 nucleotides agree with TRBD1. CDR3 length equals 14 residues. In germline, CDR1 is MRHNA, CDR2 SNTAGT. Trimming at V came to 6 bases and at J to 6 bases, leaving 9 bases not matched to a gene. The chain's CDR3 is CASSDEQGEKTQYF. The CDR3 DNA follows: TGTGCCAGCAGCGACGAACAGGGGGAAAAGACCCAGTACTTC.

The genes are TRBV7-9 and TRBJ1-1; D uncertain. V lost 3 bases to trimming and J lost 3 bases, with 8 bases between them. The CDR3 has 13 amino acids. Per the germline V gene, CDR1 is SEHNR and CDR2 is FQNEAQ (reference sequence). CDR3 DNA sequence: TGTGCCAGCAGCTTCGCAGATTACACTGAAGCTTTCTTT. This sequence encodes CASSFADYTEAFF.

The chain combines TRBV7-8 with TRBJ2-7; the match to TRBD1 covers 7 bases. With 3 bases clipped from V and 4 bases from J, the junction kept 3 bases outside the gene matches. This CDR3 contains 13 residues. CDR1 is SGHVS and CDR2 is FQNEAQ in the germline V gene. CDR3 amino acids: CASSLDRKYEQYF. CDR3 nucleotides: TGTGCCAGCAGCTTGGACAGGAAATACGAGCAGTACTTC.

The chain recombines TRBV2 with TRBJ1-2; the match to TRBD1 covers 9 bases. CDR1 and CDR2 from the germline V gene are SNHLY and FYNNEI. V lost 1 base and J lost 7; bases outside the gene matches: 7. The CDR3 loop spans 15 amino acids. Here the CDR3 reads CASSEGTGEVVGYTF. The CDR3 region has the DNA TGTGCCAGCAGTGAAGGGACAGGGGAAGTCGTTGGCTACACCTTC.

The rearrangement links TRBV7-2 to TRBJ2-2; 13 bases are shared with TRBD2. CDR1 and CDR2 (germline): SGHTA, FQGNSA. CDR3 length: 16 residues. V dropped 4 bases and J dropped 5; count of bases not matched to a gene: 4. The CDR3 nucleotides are TGTGCCAGCAGCTCGACTAGCGGGAGGCCAACCGGGGAGCTGTTTTTT. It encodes CASSSTSGRPTGELFF.

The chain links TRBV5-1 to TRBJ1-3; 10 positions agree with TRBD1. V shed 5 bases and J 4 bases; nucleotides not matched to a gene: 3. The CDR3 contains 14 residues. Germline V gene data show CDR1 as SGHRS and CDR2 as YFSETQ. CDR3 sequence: CASRGTGEGNTIYF. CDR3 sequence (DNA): TGCGCCAGCAGGGGGACAGGGGAAGGAAACACCATATATTTT.

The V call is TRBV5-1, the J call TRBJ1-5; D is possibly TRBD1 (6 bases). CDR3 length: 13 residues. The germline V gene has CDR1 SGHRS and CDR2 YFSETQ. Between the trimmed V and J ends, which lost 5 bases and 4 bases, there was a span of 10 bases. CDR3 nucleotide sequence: TGCGCCAGCAGGTCAGGGGTGAATCAGCCCCAGCATTTT. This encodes CASRSGVNQPQHF.